The clone carrying this TCR beta chain was observed many times. This entry comes from a study of prognosis after radiotherapy for stage I lung cancer. Without prior chemotherapy, radiotherapy or other malignancies, every patient was node-negative by CT and PET/CT. CDR1 is SGHTA, CDR2 FQGNSA, per germline. Trimming stripped 1 base from V and 0 bases from J, with 10 bases between. The CDR3 is 17 residues long. Two-round multiplex PCR on genomic DNA was the method by which TCR beta CDR3 was amplified. Every TRBV and TRBJ gene had its own specific primer in first-round PCR. Using its own MiXCR run on the multiplex PCR reads, TCRdb lists one record per CDR3 protein. The sample lists some 60,000 distinct CDR3 sequences; 26% were seen once.

The source is a donor over 45 with non-small cell lung cancer. Sequences were derived from PBMCs, sampled before or after stereotactic body radiation therapy (not recorded which). This chain connects TRBV7-2 to TRBJ2-6, with a possible D match to TRBD1 (5 bases). The CDR3 DNA is TGTGCCAGCAGCTTAGGACAGATGAGCTCTGGGGCCAACGTCCTGACTTTC. Amino acid sequence: CASSLGQMSSGANVLTF.